Below are 8 T cell receptor beta chains sequenced from a single sample in a study of blood T cell repertoires in COVID-19. Sequenced by immunoSEQ multiplex PCR; TCRdb stores in-frame clones only, minus some. The repertoire holds fewer than 150,000 clones, with approximately 80% as singletons. Sequencing was done on a sample of peripheral blood. The receptors here all came from a man aged 70-80 years with acute or convalescent COVID-19.

There are a few counts of this clone. V and J are TRBV5-1 and TRBJ2-1; the D is unclear. The CDR3 spans 15 residues. The V and J ends lost 0 bases and 5 bases respectively, with 12 bases between them. Germline CDR1 SGHRS, CDR2 YFSETQ. The CDR3 reads CASSLGGGPNNEQFF. Here the CDR3 DNA reads TGCGCCAGCAGCTTGGGAGGCGGTCCCAACAATGAGCAGTTCTTC.

The chain uses TRBV28 and TRBJ2-2, with 16 nucleotides matching TRBD2. The CDR3 covers 18 residues. Germline CDR1 and CDR2: MDHEN and SYDVKM. After removal of 5 bases from V and 7 bases from J, the junction contained 10 bases not matched to a gene. CDR3 residues: CASSPMGLAGGEFGELFF. CDR3 DNA: TGTGCCAGCAGTCCTATGGGACTAGCGGGAGGGGAATTCGGGGAGCTGTTTTTT. The complete variable domain, with remaining parts taken from reference TRBV28 and TRBJ2-2, reads DVKVTQSSRYLVKRTGEKVFLECVQDMDHENMFWYRQDPGLGLRLIYFSYDVKMKEKGDIPEGYSVSREKKERFSLILESASTNQTSMYLCASSPMGLAGGEFGELFFGEGSRLTVL.

This clone occurred once. CDR3 nucleotides: TGTGCCAGCACTCTTCGGGGGGGAAGGACAGCTTATAACTACGAGCAGTACTTC. The encoded protein is CASTLRGGRTAYNYEQYF. This chain uses TRBV27 with TRBJ2-7; 8 nucleotides line up with TRBD2. The CDR3 has 18 amino acids. Per germline, CDR1 MNHEY and CDR2 SMNVEV (reference sequence). The V gene end was trimmed by 7 bases and the J gene end by 3 bases; junction bases not matched to a gene: 20.

Worth noting for this clone: The junction and the germline gene differ at one end; a read error may be behind it. The chain uses TRBV11-2 and TRBJ2-2, with 10 nucleotides matching TRBD2. The CDR3 is made up of 17 amino acids. Per the germline V gene, CDR1 is SGHAT and CDR2 is FQNNGV. As DNA, the CDR3 is TGTGCCAGCAGCTTAGGCTCGATAGCGGGGGGCACCGGGGAGCTGCTTTTT. Its translation is CASSLGSIAGGTGELLF.

This clone came up many times. The chain joins TRBV30 to TRBJ1-5, with 8 bases fitting TRBD1. The CDR3 covers 15 residues. V was clipped by 4 bases and J by 4 bases; unmatched bases: 9. The germline CDR1 and CDR2 sequences are GTSNPN and SVGIG (reference sequence). The CDR3 nucleotides are TGTGCCTGGAAGTCCCCGGACAGGGAGAATCAGCCCCAGCATTTT. Amino acids: CAWKSPDRENQPQHF.

The rearrangement joins TRBV7-9 to TRBJ2-5; a weak D match, TRBD1 (6 bases). Trimming shortened V by 1 base and J by 2 bases, and 20 bases separated the two germline ends. The CDR3 loop spans 18 amino acids. The germline CDR1 and CDR2 sequences are SEHNR and FQNEAQ (reference sequence). CDR3 nucleotide sequence: TGTGCCAGCAGCTTAGGGGACACCGGCCGAGGGGTTCAAGAGACCCAGTACTTC. Its protein product is CASSLGDTGRGVQETQYF.

Only a few counts were recorded for this clone. V and J are TRBV7-2 and TRBJ1-5; unclear D gene. The CDR3 is 13 residues long. The V gene's germline CDR1 is SGHTA and CDR2 FQGNSA. V lost 6 bases, J lost 4 bases, and 10 bases lay in between. The CDR3 DNA is TGTGCCAGCAGGACGACTGCTAATCAGCCCCAGCATTTT. Amino acids: CASRTTANQPQHF.

The rearrangement links TRBV20-1 to TRBJ2-5; D remains unclear. From germline, CDR1 is DFQATT and CDR2 SNEGSKA (reference sequence). Trimming removed 3 bases at V and 1 base at J, with 24 bases between. This CDR3 is 18 amino acids long. CDR3: CSASVPLNRVTLQETQYF. The DNA of the CDR3 is TGCAGTGCTAGTGTCCCGTTAAACAGAGTTACTCTCCAAGAGACCCAGTACTTC.